The rows below give T cell receptor beta chains drawn from one sample of a study of shared clonotypes between healthy human individuals. This table comes from immunoSEQ multiplex PCR, and its TCRdb copy is limited to in-frame clones, with some not included. The sample has 1.4 million to 1.5 million clones; around 97% are singletons. Sequenced material: naive CD4+ T cells sorted from blood. These receptor sequences come from a man in his thirties or forties in good health. Both conserved end residues are part of each CDR3. A D gene is named only where the DNA matches it firmly. Expanded clones are given a class, and other clones once, few, many or no size at all.

v_call: TRBV2; clone_size: .; cdr3_length: 14; j_call: TRBJ2-2; d_call: .; cdr3_aa: CASITFQGTGELFF; cdr3_nt: TGTGCCAGCATCACTTTTCAGGGAACCGGGGAGCTGTTTTTT
v_call: TRBV28; clone_size: .; cdr3_length: 14; j_call: TRBJ1-1; d_call: TRBD1; cdr3_aa: CAARQGIVNTEAFF; cdr3_nt: TGTGCCGCGAGACAGGGTATAGTGAACACTGAAGCTTTCTTT
v_call: TRBV9; clone_size: .; cdr3_length: 16; j_call: TRBJ2-2; d_call: .; cdr3_aa: CASSVEWTSNTGELFF; cdr3_nt: TGTGCCAGCAGCGTAGAGTGGACCTCGAACACCGGGGAGCTGTTTTTT
v_call: TRBV2; clone_size: .; cdr3_length: 13; j_call: TRBJ1-1; d_call: .; cdr3_aa: CASSEQPEAEAFF; cdr3_nt: TGTGCCAGCAGTGAACAACCTGAAGCTGAAGCTTTCTTT
v_call: TRBV19; clone_size: .; cdr3_length: 19; j_call: TRBJ2-1; d_call: TRBD2; cdr3_aa: CASSIDRTGTSGFEVEQFF; cdr3_nt: TGTGCCAGTAGTATAGATCGAACCGGGACTAGCGGTTTTGAGGTGGAGCAGTTCTTC
v_call: TRBV5-1; clone_size: .; cdr3_length: 15; j_call: TRBJ2-1; d_call: .; cdr3_aa: CASSLAGTDYNEQFF; cdr3_nt: TGCGCCAGCAGCTTAGCCGGGACTGACTACAATGAGCAGTTCTTC
v_call: TRBV9; clone_size: .; cdr3_length: 16; j_call: TRBJ2-3; d_call: .; cdr3_aa: CASSALGFTLTDTQYF; cdr3_nt: TGTGCCAGCAGCGCCCTAGGTTTTACCCTCACAGATACGCAGTATTTT
v_call: TRBV18; clone_size: .; cdr3_length: 15; j_call: TRBJ2-1; d_call: TRBD1; cdr3_aa: CASSPRTGGAFEQFF; cdr3_nt: TGTGCCAGCTCACCGAGGACAGGGGGCGCATTTGAGCAGTTCTTC
v_call: TRBV11-3; clone_size: .; cdr3_length: 15; j_call: TRBJ1-3; d_call: .; cdr3_aa: CASSKRTGDGNTIYF; cdr3_nt: TGTGCCAGCAGCAAAAGGACGGGGGACGGAAACACCATATATTTT
v_call: TRBV5-1; clone_size: once; cdr3_length: 18; j_call: TRBJ2-1; d_call: TRBD2; cdr3_aa: CASSLVRSSGSSYNEQFF; cdr3_nt: TGCGCCAGCAGCTTGGTGCGGTCTAGCGGGAGCTCCTACAATGAGCAGTTCTTC
v_call: TRBV19; clone_size: .; cdr3_length: 16; j_call: TRBJ2-6; d_call: .; cdr3_aa: CASSSHKTPGANVLTF; cdr3_nt: TGTGCCAGTAGTAGTCACAAAACCCCTGGGGCCAACGTCCTGACTTTC
v_call: TRBV7-9; clone_size: .; cdr3_length: 14; j_call: TRBJ2-2; d_call: TRBD2; cdr3_aa: CASRSGTNTGELFF; cdr3_nt: TGTGCCAGCAGAAGCGGGACGAACACCGGGGAGCTGTTTTTT
v_call: TRBV5-5; clone_size: .; cdr3_length: 18; j_call: TRBJ2-3; d_call: TRBD2; cdr3_aa: CASSSEGTIPFPTDTQYF; cdr3_nt: TGTGCCAGCAGCTCCGAGGGGACTATTCCCTTTCCCACAGATACGCAGTATTTT
v_call: TRBV4-1; clone_size: .; cdr3_length: 14; j_call: TRBJ1-2; d_call: TRBD1; cdr3_aa: CASSMTGGDYGYTF; cdr3_nt: TGCGCCAGCAGCATGACAGGGGGTGACTATGGCTACACCTTC
v_call: TRBV5-4; clone_size: .; cdr3_length: 16; j_call: TRBJ2-1; d_call: TRBD2; cdr3_aa: CASSLGGASGNNEQFF; cdr3_nt: TGTGCCAGCAGCTTGGGGGGCGCTAGCGGAAACAATGAGCAGTTCTTC
v_call: TRBV6-1; clone_size: .; cdr3_length: 14; j_call: TRBJ1-1; d_call: .; cdr3_aa: CASSPGPRNTEAFF; cdr3_nt: TGTGCCAGCAGCCCCGGACCCCGAAACACTGAAGCTTTCTTT
v_call: TRBV18; clone_size: once; cdr3_length: 18; j_call: TRBJ2-2; d_call: TRBD1; cdr3_aa: CASSPLSDRGQRTGELFF; cdr3_nt: TGTGCCAGCTCACCACTTTCCGACAGGGGCCAAAGGACCGGGGAGCTGTTTTTT
v_call: TRBV2; clone_size: .; cdr3_length: 13; j_call: TRBJ1-1; d_call: TRBD1; cdr3_aa: CAGRQGRNTEAFF; cdr3_nt: TGTGCCGGCAGACAGGGTCGGAACACTGAAGCTTTCTTT
v_call: TRBV27; clone_size: .; cdr3_length: 13; j_call: TRBJ2-3; d_call: .; cdr3_aa: CASSLFRTDTQYF; cdr3_nt: TGTGCCAGCAGTTTATTTCGCACAGATACGCAGTATTTT
v_call: TRBV18; clone_size: .; cdr3_length: 14; j_call: TRBJ2-4; d_call: .; cdr3_aa: CASSLKKGMSIQYF; cdr3_nt: TGTGCCAGCTCACTGAAAAAGGGTATGAGCATTCAGTACTTC
v_call: TRBV28; clone_size: few; cdr3_length: 11; j_call: TRBJ1-1; d_call: .; cdr3_aa: CASSLRTEAFF; cdr3_nt: TGTGCCAGCAGTTTGAGGACTGAAGCTTTCTTT
v_call: TRBV19; clone_size: once; cdr3_length: 14; j_call: TRBJ1-1; d_call: .; cdr3_aa: CASSITRMNTEAFF; cdr3_nt: TGTGCCAGTAGTATTACCAGGATGAACACTGAAGCTTTCTTT
v_call: TRBV28; clone_size: .; cdr3_length: 13; j_call: TRBJ1-2; d_call: .; cdr3_aa: CASSPPSGYGYTF; cdr3_nt: TGTGCCAGCAGTCCCCCGTCAGGCTATGGCTACACCTTC
v_call: TRBV7-9; clone_size: .; cdr3_length: 15; j_call: TRBJ2-3; d_call: TRBD1; cdr3_aa: CASSRTGGRTDTQYF; cdr3_nt: TGTGCCAGCAGTCGGACAGGGGGTCGGACAGATACGCAGTATTTT
v_call: TRBV7-9; clone_size: .; cdr3_length: 16; j_call: TRBJ2-1; d_call: TRBD2; cdr3_aa: CASSLALSGSYNEQFF; cdr3_nt: TGTGCCAGCAGCTTAGCGCTTAGCGGGAGTTACAATGAGCAGTTCTTC
v_call: TRBV6-1; clone_size: .; cdr3_length: 15; j_call: TRBJ2-3; d_call: .; cdr3_aa: CASSPFVRDTDTQYF; cdr3_nt: TGTGCCAGCAGTCCATTTGTGAGGGACACAGATACGCAGTATTTT
v_call: TRBV30; clone_size: .; cdr3_length: 14; j_call: TRBJ2-3; d_call: TRBD2; cdr3_aa: CAWKSGRVPDTQYF; cdr3_nt: TGTGCCTGGAAGAGCGGGAGGGTCCCAGATACGCAGTATTTT
v_call: TRBV29-1; clone_size: .; cdr3_length: 12; j_call: TRBJ1-2; d_call: TRBD1; cdr3_aa: CSAGDSTYGYTF; cdr3_nt: TGCAGCGCCGGGGACAGCACCTATGGCTACACCTTC
v_call: TRBV7-3; clone_size: .; cdr3_length: 19; j_call: TRBJ2-1; d_call: TRBD2; cdr3_aa: CASSEVPSGSHSSYNEQFF; cdr3_nt: TGTGCCAGCAGCGAAGTCCCTAGCGGGAGTCACAGCTCCTACAATGAGCAGTTCTTC
v_call: TRBV4-3; clone_size: .; cdr3_length: 16; j_call: TRBJ2-1; d_call: TRBD2; cdr3_aa: CASSDRWRGAYNEQFF; cdr3_nt: TGCGCCAGCAGCGATCGTTGGCGGGGGGCCTACAATGAGCAGTTCTTC
v_call: TRBV7-9; clone_size: .; cdr3_length: 17; j_call: TRBJ2-7; d_call: TRBD2; cdr3_aa: CASSLAPAGGYYGEQYF; cdr3_nt: TGTGCCAGCAGCTTAGCTCCAGCGGGAGGATACTACGGGGAGCAGTACTTC
v_call: TRBV9; clone_size: .; cdr3_length: 16; j_call: TRBJ2-5; d_call: TRBD2; cdr3_aa: CASSVDGRAWQETQYF; cdr3_nt: TGTGCCAGCAGCGTAGACGGGAGGGCCTGGCAAGAAACCCAGTACTTC
v_call: TRBV4-2; clone_size: .; cdr3_length: 13; j_call: TRBJ2-5; d_call: .; cdr3_aa: CASSQEGWETQYF; cdr3_nt: TGTGCCAGCAGCCAAGAGGGATGGGAGACCCAGTACTTC
v_call: TRBV11-2; clone_size: .; cdr3_length: 15; j_call: TRBJ2-7; d_call: TRBD2; cdr3_aa: CASSFQAGVVDEQYF; cdr3_nt: TGTGCCAGCAGCTTCCAAGCGGGAGTCGTCGACGAGCAGTACTTC
v_call: TRBV5-1; clone_size: .; cdr3_length: 14; j_call: TRBJ2-3; d_call: TRBD2; cdr3_aa: CASRTSGSTDTQYF; cdr3_nt: TGCGCCAGCCGGACTAGCGGGAGCACAGATACGCAGTATTTT
v_call: TRBV7-9; clone_size: .; cdr3_length: 14; j_call: TRBJ1-1; d_call: .; cdr3_aa: CASSRDSSNTEAFF; cdr3_nt: TGTGCCAGCAGCCGAGACAGTTCGAACACTGAAGCTTTCTTT
v_call: TRBV2; clone_size: .; cdr3_length: 15; j_call: TRBJ2-3; d_call: TRBD1; cdr3_aa: CASSSDREFTDTQYF; cdr3_nt: TGTGCCAGCAGTAGCGACAGGGAGTTCACAGATACGCAGTATTTT
v_call: TRBV5-1; clone_size: .; cdr3_length: 20; j_call: TRBJ2-6; d_call: TRBD1; cdr3_aa: CASSLAIGTGSLSGANVLTF; cdr3_nt: TGCGCCAGCAGCTTGGCCATCGGGACAGGATCTCTCTCTGGGGCCAACGTCCTGACTTTC
v_call: TRBV28; clone_size: .; cdr3_length: 13; j_call: TRBJ1-2; d_call: .; cdr3_aa: CASSLVGDYGYTF; cdr3_nt: TGTGCCAGCAGTTTGGTAGGGGACTATGGCTACACCTTC
v_call: TRBV9; clone_size: .; cdr3_length: 17; j_call: TRBJ2-3; d_call: TRBD2; cdr3_aa: CASSPARGLAGVDTQYF; cdr3_nt: TGTGCCAGCAGCCCGGCGCGAGGACTAGCGGGAGTAGATACGCAGTATTTT
v_call: TRBV6-6; clone_size: .; cdr3_length: 15; j_call: TRBJ2-7; d_call: .; cdr3_aa: CASSYAARVAYEQYF; cdr3_nt: TGTGCCAGCAGTTACGCTGCCAGGGTCGCCTACGAGCAGTACTTC
v_call: TRBV10-1; clone_size: .; cdr3_length: 13; j_call: TRBJ2-3; d_call: TRBD2; cdr3_aa: CASTREGADTQYF; cdr3_nt: TGCGCCAGCACGCGGGAGGGGGCGGATACGCAGTATTTT
v_call: TRBV6-1; clone_size: .; cdr3_length: 15; j_call: TRBJ1-5; d_call: .; cdr3_aa: CASSEAGLGWQPQHF; cdr3_nt: TGTGCCAGCAGTGAAGCAGGCCTGGGGTGGCAGCCCCAGCATTTT
v_call: TRBV6-1; clone_size: .; cdr3_length: 19; j_call: TRBJ2-1; d_call: TRBD1; cdr3_aa: CASSADRPSSWNGYNEQFF; cdr3_nt: TGTGCCAGCAGTGCGGACAGGCCCTCATCGTGGAATGGCTACAATGAGCAGTTCTTC
v_call: TRBV7-8; clone_size: .; cdr3_length: 11; j_call: TRBJ2-5; d_call: .; cdr3_aa: CASSFVETQYF; cdr3_nt: TGTGCCAGCAGCTTTGTAGAGACCCAGTACTTC